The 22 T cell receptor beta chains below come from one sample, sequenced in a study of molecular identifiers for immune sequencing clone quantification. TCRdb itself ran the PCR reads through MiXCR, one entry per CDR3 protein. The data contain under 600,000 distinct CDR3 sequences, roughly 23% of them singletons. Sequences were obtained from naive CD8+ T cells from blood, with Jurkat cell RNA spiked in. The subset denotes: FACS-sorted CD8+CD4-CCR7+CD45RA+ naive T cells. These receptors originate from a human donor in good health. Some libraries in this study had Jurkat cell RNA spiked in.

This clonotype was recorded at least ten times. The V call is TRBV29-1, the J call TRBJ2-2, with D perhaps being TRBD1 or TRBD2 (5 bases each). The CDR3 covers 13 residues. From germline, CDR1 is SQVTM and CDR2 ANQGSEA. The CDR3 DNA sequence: TGCAGTTTTCCGGCCCCTGGGGGCGGGGAGCTGTTTTTT. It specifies CSFPAPGGGELFF.

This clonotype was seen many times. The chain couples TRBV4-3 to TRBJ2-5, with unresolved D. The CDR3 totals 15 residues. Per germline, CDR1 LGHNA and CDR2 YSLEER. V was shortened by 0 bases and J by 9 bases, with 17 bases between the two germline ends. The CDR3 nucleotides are TGCGCCAGCAGCCAAGATTATTGGCAGACCTCGGCCCAGTACTTC. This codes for CASSQDYWQTSAQYF.

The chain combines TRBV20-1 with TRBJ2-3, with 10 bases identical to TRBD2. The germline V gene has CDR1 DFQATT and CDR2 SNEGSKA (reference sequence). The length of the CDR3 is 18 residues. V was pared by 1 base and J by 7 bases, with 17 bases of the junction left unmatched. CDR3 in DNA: TGCAGTGCTAGAGGAGGGACTAGCGAATATTACCCTGAGCATACGCAGTATTTT. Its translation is CSARGGTSEYYPEHTQYF.

CDR3 sequence reads: CAWDTYTGELFF. CDR3 nucleotides: TGTGCCTGGGACACTTACACCGGGGAGCTGTTTTTT. V usage is TRBV30 and J usage is TRBJ2-2, with D unclear. Trimming took off 5 bases at V and 3 bases at J, with 7 bases between the two ends. The CDR3 length is 12 residues. The germline V gene encodes CDR1 GTSNPN and CDR2 SVGIG (reference sequence).

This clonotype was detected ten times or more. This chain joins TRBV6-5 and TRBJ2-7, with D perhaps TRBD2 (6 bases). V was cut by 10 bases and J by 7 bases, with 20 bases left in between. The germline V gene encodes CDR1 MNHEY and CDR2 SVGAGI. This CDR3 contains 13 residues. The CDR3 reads CATNSGLAREQYF. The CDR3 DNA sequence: TGTGCCACCAACTCCGGGCTAGCGAGGGAGCAGTACTTC.

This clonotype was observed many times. Here the CDR3 reads CASSLMEQDGGNSPLHF. CDR3 nucleotide sequence: TGCGCCAGCAGCTTGATGGAACAGGATGGGGGTAATTCACCCCTCCACTTT. This chain uses TRBV5-1 with TRBJ1-6, with D possibly being TRBD1 (5 bases). V was clipped by 1 base and J by 6 bases, with 17 bases between them. This CDR3 region has 17 residues. CDR1 is SGHRS and CDR2 is YFSETQ in the germline V gene.

CDR3 coding DNA: TGTGCCAGCACAGGGCCGACAGGGGGACGTGAGCAGTTCTTC. Encoded protein: CASTGPTGGREQFF. This sequence joins TRBV6-5 and TRBJ2-1; 9 positions match TRBD1. Germline V gene lookup returns CDR1 MNHEY and CDR2 SVGAGI. The CDR3 consists of 14 residues. V lost 7 bases and J lost 9; bases outside the gene matches: 10.

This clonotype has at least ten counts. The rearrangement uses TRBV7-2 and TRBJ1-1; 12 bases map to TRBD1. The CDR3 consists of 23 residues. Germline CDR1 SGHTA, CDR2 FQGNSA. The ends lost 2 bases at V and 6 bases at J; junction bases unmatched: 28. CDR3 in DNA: TGTGCCAGCAGCTTATATGTCAGTCTGTCCGGCAGGGGACAGGGGGCGCGAGGCGCTGAAGCTTTCTTT. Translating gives CASSLYVSLSGRGQGARGAEAFF.

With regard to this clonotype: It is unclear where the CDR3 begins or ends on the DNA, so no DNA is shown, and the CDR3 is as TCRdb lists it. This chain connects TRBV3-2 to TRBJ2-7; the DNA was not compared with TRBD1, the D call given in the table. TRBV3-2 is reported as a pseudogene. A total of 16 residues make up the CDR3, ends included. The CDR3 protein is CASSWVGPGTIYEQYF.

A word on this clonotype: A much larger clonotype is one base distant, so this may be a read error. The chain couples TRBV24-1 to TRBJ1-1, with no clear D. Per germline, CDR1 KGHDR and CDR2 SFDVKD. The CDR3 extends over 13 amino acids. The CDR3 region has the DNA TGTGCCACCAGTGATTCGTGGAACGCTGAAGCTTTCTTT. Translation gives CATSDSWNAEAFF.

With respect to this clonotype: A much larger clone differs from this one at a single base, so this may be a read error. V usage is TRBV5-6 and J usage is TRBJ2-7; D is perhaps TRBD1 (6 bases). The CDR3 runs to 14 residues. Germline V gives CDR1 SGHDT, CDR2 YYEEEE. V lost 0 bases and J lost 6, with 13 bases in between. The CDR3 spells CASSLEDSPCEQYF. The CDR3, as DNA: TGTGCCAGCAGCTTGGAGGACAGCCCCTGCGAGCAGTACTTC. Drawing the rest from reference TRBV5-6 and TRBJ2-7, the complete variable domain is DAGVTQSPTHLIKTRGQQVTLRCSPKSGHDTVSWYQQALGQGPQFIFQYYEEEERQRGNFPDRFSGHQFPNYSSELNVNALLLGDSALYLCASSLEDSPCEQYFGPGTRLTVT.

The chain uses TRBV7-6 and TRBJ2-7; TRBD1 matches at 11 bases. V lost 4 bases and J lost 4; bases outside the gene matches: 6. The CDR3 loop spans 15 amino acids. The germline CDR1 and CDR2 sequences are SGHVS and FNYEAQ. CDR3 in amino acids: CASSSGTGGEYEQYF. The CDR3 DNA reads TGTGCCAGCAGCTCAGGGACAGGGGGTGAATACGAGCAGTACTTC.

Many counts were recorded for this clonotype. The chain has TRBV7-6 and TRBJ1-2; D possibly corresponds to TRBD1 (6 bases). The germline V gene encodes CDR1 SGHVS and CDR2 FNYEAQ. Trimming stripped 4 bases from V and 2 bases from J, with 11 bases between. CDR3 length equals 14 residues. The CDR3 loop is CASSSGHKNYGYTF. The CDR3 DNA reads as TGTGCCAGCAGCTCGGGACATAAAAACTATGGCTACACCTTC.

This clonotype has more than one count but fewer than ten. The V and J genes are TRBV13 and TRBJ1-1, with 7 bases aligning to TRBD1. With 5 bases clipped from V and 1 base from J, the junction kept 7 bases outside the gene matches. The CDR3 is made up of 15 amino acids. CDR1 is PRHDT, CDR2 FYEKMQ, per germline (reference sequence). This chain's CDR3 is CASSGETGRNTEAFF. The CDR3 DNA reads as TGTGCCAGCAGCGGAGAGACAGGGAGGAACACTGAAGCTTTCTTT.

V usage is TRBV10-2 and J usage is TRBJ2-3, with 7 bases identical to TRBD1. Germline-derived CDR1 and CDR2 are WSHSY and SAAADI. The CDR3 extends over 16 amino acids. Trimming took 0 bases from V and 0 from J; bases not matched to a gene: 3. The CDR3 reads CASSESGQFSTDTQYF. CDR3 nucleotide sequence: TGCGCCAGCAGTGAGTCGGGACAGTTTAGCACAGATACGCAGTATTTT.

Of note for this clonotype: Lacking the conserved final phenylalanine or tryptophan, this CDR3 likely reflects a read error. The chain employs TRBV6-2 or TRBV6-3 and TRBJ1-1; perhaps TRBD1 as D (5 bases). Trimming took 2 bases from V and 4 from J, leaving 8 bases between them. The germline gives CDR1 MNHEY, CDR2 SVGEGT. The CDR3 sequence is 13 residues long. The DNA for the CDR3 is TGTGCCAGCAGTTACCCCGGGGGCACTGAAGCTTTCCTT. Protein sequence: CASSYPGGTEAFL.

For the CDR3, the DNA is TGCGCCAGCAGCCAAGATTACACGGGGATCATGGAGCAGTACTTC. Its protein is CASSQDYTGIMEQYF. V is TRBV4-3 and J is TRBJ2-7, with a tentative D call TRBD2 (5 bases). There are 15 residues in the CDR3. Germline V gene data show CDR1 as LGHNA and CDR2 as YSLEER. V lost 0 bases, J lost 7 bases, and 16 bases lay in between.

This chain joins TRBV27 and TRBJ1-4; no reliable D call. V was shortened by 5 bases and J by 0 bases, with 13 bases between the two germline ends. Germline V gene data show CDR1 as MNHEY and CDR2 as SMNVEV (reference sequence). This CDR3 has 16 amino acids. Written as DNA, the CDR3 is TGTGCCAGCAGTCCCGAGACTCCGGCAACTAATGAAAAACTGTTTTTT. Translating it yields CASSPETPATNEKLFF. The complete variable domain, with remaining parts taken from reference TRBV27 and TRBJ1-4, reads EAQVTQNPRYLITVTGKKLTVTCSQNMNHEYMSWYRQDPGLGLRQIYYSMNVEVTDKGDVPEGYKVSRKEKRNFPLILESPSPNQTSLYFCASSPETPATNEKLFFGSGTQLSVL.

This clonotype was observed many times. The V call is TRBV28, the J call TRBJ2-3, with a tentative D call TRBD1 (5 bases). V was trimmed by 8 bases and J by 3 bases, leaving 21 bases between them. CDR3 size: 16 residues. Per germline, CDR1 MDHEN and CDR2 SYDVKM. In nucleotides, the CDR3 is TGTGCCAGCGGGGCGGACCATATCCGGATGACAGATACGCAGTATTTT. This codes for CASGADHIRMTDTQYF.

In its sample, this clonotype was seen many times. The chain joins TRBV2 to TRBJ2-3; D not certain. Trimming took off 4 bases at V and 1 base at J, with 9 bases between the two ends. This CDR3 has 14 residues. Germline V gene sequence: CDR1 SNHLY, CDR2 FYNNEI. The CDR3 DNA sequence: TGTGCCAGCAGTGCCCTTCCTGGCACAGATACGCAGTATTTT. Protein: CASSALPGTDTQYF. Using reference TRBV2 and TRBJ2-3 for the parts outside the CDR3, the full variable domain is EPEVTQTPSHQVTQMGQEVILRCVPISNHLYFYWYRQILGQKVEFLVSFYNNEISEKSEIFDDQFSVERPDGSNFTLKIRSTKLEDSAMYFCASSALPGTDTQYFGPGTRLTVL.

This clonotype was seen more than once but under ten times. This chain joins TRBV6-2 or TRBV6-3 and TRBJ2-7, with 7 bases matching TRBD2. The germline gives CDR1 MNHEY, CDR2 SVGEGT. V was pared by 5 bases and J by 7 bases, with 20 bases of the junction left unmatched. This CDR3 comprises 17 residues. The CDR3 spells CASSLPLTWGGGGEQYF. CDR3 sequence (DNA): TGTGCCAGCAGTCTCCCGCTCACCTGGGGCGGCGGGGGTGAGCAGTACTTC.

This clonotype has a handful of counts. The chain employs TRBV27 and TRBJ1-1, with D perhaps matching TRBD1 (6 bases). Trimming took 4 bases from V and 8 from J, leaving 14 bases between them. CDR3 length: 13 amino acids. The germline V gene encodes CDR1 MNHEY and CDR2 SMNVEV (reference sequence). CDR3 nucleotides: TGTGCCAGCAGTTCAATATCCGGGACAGAAGCTTTCTTT. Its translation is CASSSISGTEAFF.